This TCR beta chain was documented in a study of blood T cell repertoires in COVID-19. Across the whole study: The United States, Italy and Spain supplied acute and convalescent COVID-19 samples. The cDNA or gDNA used as material had been derived from T cells, B-cell-depleted T cells, or PBMCs.

Per the study methods: Scientists estimated how many nucleated cells there were by amplifying reference gene primers. Profiling relied on immunoSEQ multiplex PCR, and the TCRdb table lists in-frame clones only, not all of them. V, J and clone size are taken as reported in that table, and D and trimming were inferred from the DNA itself. The sample lists about 80,000 clones; 88% were seen once. Source material: peripheral blood. The clonotype comes from a man aged 65-85 years with acute or convalescent COVID-19.

CDR3 DNA sequence: TGTGCCAGCAGATCGGGGGGCAATAATAATGAAAAACTGTTTTTT. Residues: CASRSGGNNNEKLFF. The J gene is TRBJ1-4, the V gene TRBV28, with D possibly matching TRBD1 (6 bases). This CDR3 region has 15 residues. V was cut by 6 bases and J by 4 bases, with 15 bases left in between. Germline loops: CDR1 MDHEN, CDR2 SYDVKM.